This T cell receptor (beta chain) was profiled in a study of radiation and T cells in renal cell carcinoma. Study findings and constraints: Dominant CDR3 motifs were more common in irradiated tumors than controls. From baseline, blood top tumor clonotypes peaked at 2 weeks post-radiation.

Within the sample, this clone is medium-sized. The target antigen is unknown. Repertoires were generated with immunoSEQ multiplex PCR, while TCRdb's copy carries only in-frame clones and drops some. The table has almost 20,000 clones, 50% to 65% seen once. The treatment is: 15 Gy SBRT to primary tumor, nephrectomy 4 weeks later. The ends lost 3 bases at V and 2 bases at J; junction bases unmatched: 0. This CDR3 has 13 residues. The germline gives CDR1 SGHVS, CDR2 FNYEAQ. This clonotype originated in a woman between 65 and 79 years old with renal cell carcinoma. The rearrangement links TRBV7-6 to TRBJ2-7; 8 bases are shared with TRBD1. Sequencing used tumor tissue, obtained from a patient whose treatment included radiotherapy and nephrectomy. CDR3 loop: CASSLDRAYEQYF. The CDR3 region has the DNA TGTGCCAGCAGCTTGGACAGGGCCTACGAGCAGTACTTC. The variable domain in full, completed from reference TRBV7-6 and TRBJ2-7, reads GAGVSQSPRYKVTKRGQDVALRCDPISGHVSLYWYRQALGQGPEFLTYFNYEAQQDKSGLPNDRFSAERPEGSISTLTIQRTEQRDSAMYRCASSLDRAYEQYFGPGTRLTVT.